Each of the 18 T cell receptor beta chains below was sequenced from the same sample in a study of T-cell reconstitution after alpha-beta-depleted transplantation in children. Preparing the TCRbeta library involved the use of unique molecular identifiers. TCRdb reprocessed the PCR reads via MiXCR and lists one record per CDR3 protein. The data show about 870,000 distinct CDR3 sequences, 16% seen once. The sequencing used PBMCs, mostly from graft donor cells, collected 360 days after TCRalphabeta/CD19-depleted stem cell transplant. These receptors were taken from a male patient younger than 18 who had a stem cell transplant for acute lymphoblastic leukemia, so the T cells may come from the graft donor.

This clonotype came up a few times. The chain links TRBV11-2 to TRBJ1-4; TRBD1 agrees at 9 bases. The J segment lost 4 bases and the V segment lost 4 bases, leaving 7 bases of the junction unmatched. This CDR3 has 16 amino acids. Per the germline V gene, CDR1 is SGHAT and CDR2 is FQNNGV. CDR3 residues: CASSYYGQGSNEKLFF. In DNA, the CDR3 is TGTGCCAGCAGCTATTATGGACAGGGGAGTAATGAAAAACTGTTTTTT.

In this sample, this clonotype turned up many times. V usage is TRBV9 and J usage is TRBJ2-3, with 7 nucleotides matching TRBD2. Germline loops: CDR1 SGDLS, CDR2 YYNGEE. With 0 bases clipped from V and 3 bases from J, the junction kept 1 base outside the gene matches. This CDR3 is built from 14 residues. The CDR3, as DNA: TGTGCCAGCAGCGTAGACGGGAGGACAGATACGCAGTATTTT. Translation gives CASSVDGRTDTQYF.

V and J are TRBV9 and TRBJ2-7; no clear D. The CDR3 runs 13 residues. V lost 0 bases and J lost 5, with 9 bases in between. Germline V gives CDR1 SGDLS, CDR2 YYNGEE. The CDR3 region has the DNA TGTGCCAGCAGCGTAGGAAAGGGCCACGAGCAGTACTTC. Its translation is CASSVGKGHEQYF.

This clonotype appeared a few times. The chain uses TRBV7-2 and TRBJ1-1; D gene ambiguous. CDR1 and CDR2 (germline): SGHTA, FQGNSA. Deletions cut 5 bases from V and 7 bases from J, with 14 bases between. The CDR3 length is 13 residues. The CDR3 loop is CASSLRLGGEAFF. In DNA, the CDR3 is TGTGCCAGCAGCCTACGGCTGGGCGGTGAAGCTTTCTTT.

The V gene is TRBV27, the J gene TRBJ2-5, with TRBD2 matching 9 bases. V was clipped by 3 bases and J by 5 bases; unmatched bases: 16. From germline, CDR1 is MNHEY and CDR2 SMNVEV (reference sequence). The CDR3 sequence is 18 residues long. Here the CDR3 DNA reads TGTGCCAGCAGTTTTAGCCGGCGGCTAGCGGGATTTCACGAGACCCAGTACTTC. It is translated as CASSFSRRLAGFHETQYF.

This clonotype was seen at least ten times. The chain links TRBV5-1 to TRBJ2-1; D is unclear. Trimming pared 1 base from V and 2 bases from J, leaving 16 bases between. The CDR3 is 17 residues long. Germline V CDR1 and CDR2: SGHRS, YFSETQ. The CDR3 protein is CASSLFRYHGTYNEQFF. The DNA for the CDR3 is TGCGCCAGCAGCTTGTTCCGTTACCATGGAACCTACAATGAGCAGTTCTTC. Variable domain in full (rest from reference TRBV5-1 and TRBJ2-1): KAGVTQTPRYLIKTRGQQVTLSCSPISGHRSVSWYQQTPGQGLQFLFEYFSETQRNKGNFPGRFSGRQFSNSRSEMNVSTLELGDSALYLCASSLFRYHGTYNEQFFGPGTRLTVL.

This chain connects TRBV29-1 to TRBJ2-7; 12 bases map to TRBD2. Germline V CDR1 and CDR2: SQVTM, ANQGSEA. The CDR3 contains 14 residues. V shed 7 bases and J 3 bases; nucleotides not matched to a gene: 7. The CDR3 bases are TGCAGCGCGCTACTAGCGGGAGGTATCTACGAGCAGTACTTC. Its translation is CSALLAGGIYEQYF.

This clonotype appeared a few times. This chain uses TRBV5-6 with TRBJ2-7; D ambiguous. Germline V lookup: CDR1 SGHDT, CDR2 YYEEEE. The CDR3 has 17 amino acids. The V end lost 2 bases, the J end lost 4 bases, and 22 bases lay between the germline ends. The CDR3 DNA sequence: TGTGCCAGCAGCTTTCCCCGCGGAACAGTGCTAGGGTACGAGCAGTACTTC. This sequence encodes CASSFPRGTVLGYEQYF.

V and J are TRBV20-1 and TRBJ2-7, with 7 bases identical to TRBD1. The CDR3 is made up of 12 amino acids. Germline CDR1 DFQATT, CDR2 SNEGSKA (reference sequence). V was clipped by 6 bases and J by 4 bases; unmatched bases: 6. CDR3 DNA sequence: TGCAGTGCCGAGGACAGGTGGTACGAGCAGTACTTC. It encodes CSAEDRWYEQYF.

This clonotype was observed many times. The chain employs TRBV15 and TRBJ2-1, with D unresolved. This CDR3 has 12 residues. Germline CDR1 LNHNV, CDR2 YYDKDF (reference sequence). The V gene lost 5 bases and the J gene lost 9 bases, with 11 bases spanning the gap. The CDR3 sequence is CATSGSSGEQFF. The CDR3 DNA reads as TGTGCCACCAGCGGGTCCAGTGGTGAGCAGTTCTTC.

This clonotype was detected a few times. V gene TRBV28 combines with J gene TRBJ2-5, with D maybe TRBD2 (5 bases). The CDR3 sequence is 16 residues long. V lost 3 bases and J 4 bases, leaving 18 bases between the germline ends. The germline gives CDR1 MDHEN, CDR2 SYDVKM. CDR3 region: CASSFKLVTRGETQYF. Here the CDR3 DNA reads TGTGCCAGCAGTTTTAAACTAGTAACTCGTGGAGAGACCCAGTACTTC.

The rearrangement links TRBV4-1 to TRBJ2-1; D is perhaps TRBD2 (6 bases). Trimming removed 1 base at V and 12 bases at J, with 19 bases between. There are 15 residues in the CDR3. Germline V gene data show CDR1 as MGHRA and CDR2 as YSYEKL. The CDR3 nucleotides read TGCGCCAGCAGCCAAGTACTAGCAGAGGTCGGAAGGCAGTTCTTC. Translating it yields CASSQVLAEVGRQFF.

This clonotype was counted a few times. V usage is TRBV24-1 and J usage is TRBJ2-3; 9 nucleotides match TRBD2. The CDR3 consists of 16 residues. V lost 4 bases, J lost 4 bases, and 8 bases stayed unmatched. Germline CDR1 KGHDR, CDR2 SFDVKD. CDR3 sequence reads: CATSERASGISDTQYF. In DNA form, the CDR3 reads TGTGCCACCAGTGAAAGGGCTAGCGGGATCTCAGATACGCAGTATTTT.

The rearrangement uses TRBV5-1 and TRBJ2-3, with D uncertain. The CDR3 has 14 residues. The V gene's germline CDR1 is SGHRS and CDR2 YFSETQ. The ends were cut back, 5 bases at V and 3 bases at J, with 13 bases in the middle. The DNA of the CDR3 is TGCGCCAGCAGGACGACGGTGGGGACAGATACGCAGTATTTT. Its protein product is CASRTTVGTDTQYF.

The J gene is TRBJ1-2, the V gene TRBV11-2, with TRBD1 matching 7 bases. Trimming took 5 bases from V and 2 from J; bases not matched to a gene: 5. Germline V lookup: CDR1 SGHAT, CDR2 FQNNGV. CDR3 length: 14 residues. Written as DNA, the CDR3 is TGTGCCAGCAGCCCTCGACAGGGAAACTATGGCTACACCTTC. This sequence encodes CASSPRQGNYGYTF.

This clonotype was counted at least ten times. V and J are TRBV29-1 and TRBJ2-5; maybe TRBD1 (6 bases). The CDR3 runs 12 residues. V was trimmed by 7 bases and J by 4 bases, leaving 13 bases between them. CDR1 and CDR2 (germline): SQVTM, ANQGSEA. The DNA for the CDR3 is TGCAGCGGTCAACAGGGTGGAGAGACCCAGTACTTC. It is translated as CSGQQGGETQYF.

J is TRBJ2-4 and V is TRBV18; 9 nucleotides match TRBD1. CDR3 length: 16 amino acids. J was trimmed by 3 bases and V by 6 bases; bases with no gene match: 9. The germline V gene encodes CDR1 KGHSH and CDR2 LQKENI. For the CDR3, the DNA is TGTGCCAGCTCCCCTGGACAGGGGAGGGACAAAAACATTCAGTACTTC. Translating it yields CASSPGQGRDKNIQYF.

In its sample, this clonotype was seen a few times. J is TRBJ2-7 and V is TRBV7-2; TRBD2 is a possible D gene (6 bases). The germline CDR1 and CDR2 sequences are SGHTA and FQGNSA. V gave up 4 bases and J gave up 4 bases, with 8 bases separating them. The CDR3 consists of 12 residues. The CDR3 sequence is CASSSREYEQYF. The CDR3 region has the DNA TGTGCCAGCAGCTCACGGGAGTACGAGCAGTACTTC.